The 27 T cell receptor beta chains given below trace back to one sample, sequenced in a study of technical replicates of blood from several donors. Assay used: immunoSEQ multiplex PCR; TCRdb lists only in-frame clones, some missing. The table lists under 65,000 clones, 90% to 96% of them singletons. Source material: T cells isolated from PBMCs. These receptors originate from a human donor in good health.

The chain links TRBV7-9 to TRBJ2-3; 8 bases line up with TRBD2. Germline-derived CDR1 and CDR2 are SEHNR and FQNEAQ (reference sequence). The CDR3 is made up of 13 amino acids. Trimming took 10 bases from V and 3 from J; bases not matched to a gene: 6. This CDR3 is CATSASGTDTQYF. CDR3 sequence (DNA): TGTGCCACCTCGGCTAGCGGGACAGATACGCAGTATTTT. Combining the CDR3 with reference TRBV7-9 and TRBJ2-3 gives the whole variable domain DTGVSQNPRHKITKRGQNVTFRCDPISEHNRLYWYRQTLGQGPEFLTYFQNEAQLEKSRLLSDRFSAERPKGSFSTLEIQRTEQGDSAMYLCATSASGTDTQYFGPGTRLTVL.

For this clone: Relative to the germline gene, one junction end is altered; a read error may explain this. The chain uses TRBV4-2 and TRBJ1-1; TRBD1 is a possible D gene (6 bases). CDR1 and CDR2 from the germline V gene are LGHNA and YNFKEQ. The CDR3 spans 18 residues. As DNA, the CDR3 is TGTGCCAGCAGCCAAGAAAAGAACAGGGTACTTCGGAACCCTGAAGCTTTCTTT. It translates to CASSQEKNRVLRNPEAFF.

This rearrangement joins TRBV30 to TRBJ1-5; possibly TRBD1 for D (5 bases). Trimming stripped 0 bases from V and 6 bases from J, with 6 bases between. Germline V CDR1 and CDR2: GTSNPN, SVGIG (reference sequence). The CDR3 extends over 12 amino acids. CDR3 residues: CAWSVGVQPQHF. CDR3 bases: TGTGCCTGGAGTGTAGGGGTTCAGCCCCAGCATTTT.

The rearrangement links TRBV5-6 to TRBJ2-7, with no clear D. Germline CDR1 SGHDT, CDR2 YYEEEE. The CDR3 loop spans 15 amino acids. Deletions cut 0 bases from V and 6 bases from J, with 16 bases between. CDR3 amino acids: CASSLAAGLWVEQYF. For the CDR3, the DNA is TGTGCCAGCAGCTTGGCTGCAGGTCTTTGGGTCGAGCAGTACTTC.

This sequence joins TRBV18 and TRBJ1-5; 8 positions match TRBD1. The CDR3 contains 15 residues. Germline V gene data show CDR1 as KGHSH and CDR2 as LQKENI. The trim removed 4 bases at V and 1 base at J, leaving 3 bases unmatched. CDR3 DNA sequence: TGTGCCAGCTCACTAACAGGGGGAAGCAATCAGCCCCAGCATTTT. Amino acids: CASSLTGGSNQPQHF.

The chain links TRBV11-1 to TRBJ1-1; no definite D call. The V end lost 3 bases, the J end lost 0 bases, and 8 bases lay between the germline ends. The germline gives CDR1 SGHAT, CDR2 FQDESV (reference sequence). The CDR3 sequence is 14 residues long. The CDR3 protein is CASSLSSLNTEAFF. The CDR3 nucleotides read TGTGCCAGCAGCTTGAGCTCACTGAACACTGAAGCTTTCTTT.

The chain couples TRBV19 to TRBJ1-5; TRBD1 aligns across 8 bases. Germline assignment: CDR1 LNHDA and CDR2 SQIVND (reference sequence). The V and J ends lost 10 bases and 6 bases, in that order; junction bases with no gene match: 8. The CDR3 runs 13 residues. The CDR3 DNA reads as TGTGCCACTAAATTTCAGGGGGCTCAGCCCCAGCATTTT. Protein: CATKFQGAQPQHF.

The chain combines TRBV29-1 with TRBJ1-2; D not certain. Germline V gene sequence: CDR1 SQVTM, CDR2 ANQGSEA. Between the trimmed V and J ends, which lost 7 bases and 8 bases, there was a span of 14 bases. The CDR3 covers 11 residues. The CDR3 loop is CSGAGSLGYTF. In DNA, the CDR3 is TGCAGCGGGGCCGGCAGCTTGGGCTACACCTTC.

This chain uses TRBV5-1 with TRBJ2-3, with D perhaps matching TRBD2 (5 bases). This CDR3 has 17 amino acids. Trimming pared 0 bases from V and 0 bases from J, leaving 14 bases between. Germline values: CDR1 SGHRS, CDR2 YFSETQ. Here the CDR3 DNA reads TGCGCCAGCAGCTTGGTCGTTGCGGGTCGTAGCACAGATACGCAGTATTTT. Protein product: CASSLVVAGRSTDTQYF.

The chain uses TRBV7-9 and TRBJ1-2; 7 positions match TRBD1. V was clipped by 6 bases and J by 2 bases; unmatched bases: 9. CDR1 SEHNR and CDR2 FQNEAQ come from the germline V gene (reference sequence). The CDR3 covers 15 residues. In DNA, the CDR3 is TGTGCCAGCAGTTACTTGGACAGGAAGAACTATGGCTACACCTTC. Its translation is CASSYLDRKNYGYTF.

The gene calls are TRBV9 and TRBJ2-1, with a possible D match to TRBD1 (5 bases). The ends were cut back, 3 bases at V and 9 bases at J, with 13 bases in the middle. CDR3 size: 13 residues. The germline V gene has CDR1 SGDLS and CDR2 YYNGEE. The CDR3 is CASSERGVAEQFF. The CDR3 DNA follows: TGTGCCAGCAGCGAAAGGGGCGTAGCTGAGCAGTTCTTC. Filled out from reference TRBV9 and TRBJ2-1, the complete variable domain reads DSGVTQTPKHLITATGQRVTLRCSPRSGDLSVYWYQQSLDQGLQFLIQYYNGEERAKGNILERFSAQQFPDLHSELNLSSLELGDSALYFCASSERGVAEQFFGPGTRLTVL.

The rearrangement links TRBV29-1 to TRBJ2-2, with D possibly TRBD1 on 6 matching bases. This CDR3 region has 12 residues. V dropped 4 bases and J dropped 5 bases, with 8 bases sitting between them. Germline V gene lookup returns CDR1 SQVTM and CDR2 ANQGSEA. For the CDR3, the DNA is TGCAGCGTTGGGGACATAACCGGGGAGCTGTTTTTT. It encodes CSVGDITGELFF.

The chain carries TRBV7-2 and TRBJ2-7, with TRBD1 matching 10 bases. CDR1 is SGHTA and CDR2 is FQGNSA in the germline V gene. Unmatched junction bases numbered 8, after V lost 4 bases and J lost 5 bases. The CDR3 is 15 amino acids. DNA for the CDR3: TGTGCCAGCAGCTCGGGACAGGGGAATTACCACGAGCAGTACTTC. The encoded protein is CASSSGQGNYHEQYF.

This chain uses TRBV19 with TRBJ2-3, with 8 bases identical to TRBD2. The CDR3 loop spans 14 amino acids. V gave up 2 bases and J gave up 7 bases; unmatched junction bases: 5. Looked up from germline, CDR1 is LNHDA and CDR2 is SQIVND (reference sequence). CDR3 amino acids: CASSILREAYTQYF. In DNA, the CDR3 is TGTGCCAGTAGTATATTGCGGGAGGCCTATACGCAGTATTTT.

This rearrangement joins TRBV7-2 to TRBJ2-1; 10 nucleotides agree with TRBD2. The germline gives CDR1 SGHTA, CDR2 FQGNSA. After removal of 5 bases from V and 10 bases from J, the junction contained 8 bases not matched to a gene. CDR3 length: 14 amino acids. The CDR3 loop reads CASSPASGSWEQFF. As DNA, the CDR3 is TGTGCCAGCAGCCCGGCTAGCGGGAGCTGGGAGCAGTTCTTC.

V usage is TRBV29-1 and J usage is TRBJ2-7, with 9 bases identical to TRBD1. The CDR3 length is 15 residues. The germline CDR1 and CDR2 sequences are SQVTM and ANQGSEA. With 5 bases clipped from V and 2 bases from J, the junction kept 10 bases outside the gene matches. In DNA form, the CDR3 reads TGCAGCGTTATGCGCCCGGGACAGGGTGCCTACGAGCAGTACTTC. Translated, it gives CSVMRPGQGAYEQYF.

The V and J genes are TRBV28 and TRBJ2-1; possibly TRBD2 for D (6 bases). Germline V gene sequence: CDR1 MDHEN, CDR2 SYDVKM. Trimming removed 2 bases at V and 1 base at J, with 15 bases between. The CDR3 length is 17 residues. CDR3 in amino acids: CASSLRRGGGSYNEQFF. In nucleotides, the CDR3 is TGTGCCAGCAGTTTACGGCGGGGCGGAGGTTCCTACAATGAGCAGTTCTTC.

The V call is TRBV4-1, the J call TRBJ2-2; D is undetermined. The CDR3 has 12 amino acids. In germline, CDR1 is MGHRA, CDR2 YSYEKL. V lost 4 bases and J 7 bases, leaving 7 bases between the germline ends. CDR3 sequence (DNA): TGCGCCAGCAGCCCGGTAGTCGGGGAGCTGTTTTTT. Protein product: CASSPVVGELFF.

V usage is TRBV7-9 and J usage is TRBJ1-2; the D gene is possibly TRBD1 (6 bases). The CDR3 loop spans 15 amino acids. Trimming removed 4 bases at V and 5 bases at J, with 17 bases between. Per the germline V gene, CDR1 is SEHNR and CDR2 is FQNEAQ (reference sequence). CDR3 residues: CASSSQGYNLYGYTF. For the CDR3, the DNA is TGTGCCAGCAGCTCCCAGGGGTACAACTTATATGGCTACACCTTC.

The V call is TRBV7-2, the J call TRBJ2-7; TRBD2 is a possible D gene (5 bases). Trimming stripped 1 base from V and 3 bases from J, with 10 bases between. CDR3 length equals 14 residues. The germline V gene has CDR1 SGHTA and CDR2 FQGNSA. The CDR3 is CASSLGVAGYEQYF. CDR3 coding DNA: TGTGCCAGCAGCTTAGGCGTGGCGGGCTACGAGCAGTACTTC.

CDR3 nucleotides: TGTGCCAGCAGTTTGGGGGGACAGGGCAATCAGCCCCAGCATTTT. This encodes CASSLGGQGNQPQHF. This chain joins TRBV28 and TRBJ1-5; TRBD1 matches at 8 bases. The germline V gene has CDR1 MDHEN and CDR2 SYDVKM. V shed 3 bases, J shed 2 bases, and the junction held 3 bases outside the gene matches. The CDR3 has 15 residues.

The V gene is TRBV13, the J gene TRBJ1-2; 7 bases align to TRBD1. CDR3 length: 14 amino acids. The J segment lost 8 bases and the V segment lost 5 bases, leaving 11 bases of the junction unmatched. Per the germline V gene, CDR1 is PRHDT and CDR2 is FYEKMQ (reference sequence). The CDR3 DNA follows: TGTGCCAGCAGCCAGGGGGGCCCCACAGTCGGCTACACCTTC. Translated: CASSQGGPTVGYTF.

This rearrangement joins TRBV15 to TRBJ2-7; D gene ambiguous. The V gene's germline CDR1 is LNHNV and CDR2 YYDKDF (reference sequence). The CDR3 is 17 residues long. V gave up 0 bases and J gave up 2 bases, with 17 bases separating them. The CDR3, as DNA: TGTGCCACCAGCAGAGATCGTTACAGAGACACCCCCTACGAGCAGTACTTC. It yields the protein CATSRDRYRDTPYEQYF. The whole variable domain, remainder taken from reference TRBV15 and TRBJ2-7, is DAMVIQNPRYQVTQFGKPVTLSCSQTLNHNVMYWYQQKSSQAPKLLFHYYDKDFNNEADTPDNFQSRRPNTSFCFLDIRSPGLGDTAMYLCATSRDRYRDTPYEQYFGPGTRLTVT.

This rearrangement joins TRBV27 to TRBJ1-1, with TRBD1 matching 8 bases. Trimming cost V 4 bases and J 4 bases; bases outside gene matches: 8. This CDR3 is built from 15 residues. CDR1 MNHEY and CDR2 SMNVEV come from the germline V gene (reference sequence). The CDR3 loop reads CASSSGWTGSTEAFF. The CDR3 region has the DNA TGTGCCAGCAGTTCGGGGTGGACAGGGAGCACTGAAGCTTTCTTT.

The V gene is TRBV19, the J gene TRBJ2-1, with D perhaps matching TRBD2 (6 bases). Trimming removed 8 bases from V and 2 bases from J, with 13 bases in between. CDR1 and CDR2 (germline): LNHDA, SQIVND (reference sequence). This CDR3 is 14 amino acids long. The CDR3 DNA reads TGTGCCAGTGCCGCTAGCGTCGCCTACAATGAGCAGTTCTTC. Its protein is CASAASVAYNEQFF. Supplemented by reference TRBV19 and TRBJ2-1, the full variable domain reads DGGITQSPKYLFRKEGQNVTLSCEQNLNHDAMYWYRQDPGQGLRLIYYSQIVNDFQKGDIAEGYSVSREKKESFPLTVTSAQKNPTAFYLCASAASVAYNEQFFGPGTRLTVL.

In the case of this clone: The CDR3 end shows no conserved phenylalanine or tryptophan, and so a read error is likely. Because the CDR3's place on the DNA is in doubt, the DNA is left out and the CDR3 is given as listed by TCRdb. The gene calls are TRBV6-5 and TRBJ1-1; TRBD1 was called by the table and not checked on the DNA. The CDR3 comprises 13 residues, both ends counted. The germline gives CDR1 MNHEY, CDR2 SVGAGI. CDR3 residues: CASSSSGTGLVLG.

This clone was found once. The chain recombines TRBV28 with TRBJ1-2; the match to TRBD1 covers 8 bases. This CDR3 has 14 amino acids. Germline V gives CDR1 MDHEN, CDR2 SYDVKM. V shed 7 bases, J shed 7 bases, and the junction held 11 bases outside the gene matches. The CDR3 sequence: CASTIRDRTSGYTF. The CDR3 DNA reads TGTGCCAGCACTATCCGGGACAGGACCTCTGGCTACACCTTC.